These 29 T cell receptor beta chains originate from one sample sequenced in a study of T cells in Graves' hyperthyroidism and ophthalmopathy. RNA transcripts yielded amplified TCR beta CDR3 regions. The TCR CDR3 was amplified in a first-round RT-PCR using the HTBI primer set. From the multiplex PCR reads, TCRdb called clonotypes with MiXCR, one entry per CDR3 protein. Of hundreds of thousands of distinct CDR3 sequences listed, around 19% are singletons. The sequenced sample was blood. All receptors derive from a man aged 45-60 years with Graves' ophthalmopathy.

V is TRBV29-1 and J is TRBJ1-2; TRBD1 is a possible D gene (5 bases). The ends were cut back, 6 bases at V and 5 bases at J, with 16 bases in the middle. The germline gives CDR1 SQVTM, CDR2 ANQGSEA. The CDR3 length is 13 residues. The CDR3 DNA reads TGCAGCGTCCCCCGTCCGGGGGAGTATGGCTACACCTTC. Encoded protein: CSVPRPGEYGYTF.

Details on this clonotype: A much larger clone differs from this one at a single base, so this may be a read error. The chain has TRBV18 and TRBJ2-1, with 10 bases that match TRBD2. The CDR3 loop spans 15 amino acids. With V trimmed by 4 bases and J by 5 bases, 5 bases remained unmatched. CDR1 KGHSH and CDR2 LQKENI come from the germline V gene. The CDR3 protein is CASSRTAGGHNEQFF. CDR3 DNA: TGTGCCAGCTCACGTACAGCGGGAGGGCACAATGAGCAGTTCTTC.

The rearrangement uses TRBV3-1 and TRBJ2-3, with D perhaps TRBD1 or TRBD2 (6 bases each). This CDR3 has 16 residues. Trimming left V 4 bases short and J 4 bases short, with 18 bases between. Germline CDR1 LGHDT, CDR2 YNNKEL (reference sequence). CDR3 loop: CASSPAGEVSPDTQYF. In DNA form, the CDR3 reads TGTGCCAGCAGCCCGGCAGGGGAGGTTAGCCCAGATACGCAGTATTTT.

This rearrangement joins TRBV20-1 to TRBJ2-1, with unresolved D. Between the trimmed V and J ends, which lost 0 bases and 5 bases, there was a span of 8 bases. Germline V lookup: CDR1 DFQATT, CDR2 SNEGSKA (reference sequence). This CDR3 has 13 residues. CDR3 DNA sequence: TGCAGTGCTAGAGATGGCCTTAACAATGAGCAGTTCTTC. This gives the protein CSARDGLNNEQFF.

This clonotype turned up a few times. V and J are TRBV7-9 and TRBJ2-7; D uncertain. Trimming cost V 3 bases and J 6 bases, with 12 bases left between them. This CDR3 is built from 13 residues. The germline gives CDR1 SEHNR, CDR2 FQNEAQ (reference sequence). The CDR3 bases are TGTGCCAGCAGCTTGGTCCCCAACGGCGAGCAGTACTTC. Translated: CASSLVPNGEQYF.

This clonotype has a handful of counts. The V call is TRBV4-1, the J call TRBJ2-2, with 8 bases identical to TRBD1. The junction had 3 bases not matched to a gene; V was cut back by 0 bases and J by 0 bases. The CDR3 consists of 17 residues. Germline CDR1 and CDR2: MGHRA and YSYEKL. The CDR3 coding sequence is TGCGCCAGCAGCCAAGATTTACAGGGGGCGAACACCGGGGAGCTGTTTTTT. Its protein is CASSQDLQGANTGELFF.

This clonotype turned up a few times. The chain recombines TRBV27 with TRBJ2-7; a possible D gene is TRBD2 (7 bases). The CDR3 consists of 16 residues. CDR1 and CDR2 (germline): MNHEY, SMNVEV (reference sequence). V was shortened by 6 bases and J by 3 bases, with 21 bases between the two germline ends. The CDR3 sequence is CASRPQGVGRIYEQYF. CDR3 DNA sequence: TGTGCCAGCAGGCCACAGGGAGTCGGGAGGATCTACGAGCAGTACTTC.

This clonotype was observed a handful of times. This chain links TRBV4-1 with TRBJ2-1; D is perhaps TRBD2 (6 bases). The CDR3 contains 16 residues. In germline, CDR1 is MGHRA, CDR2 YSYEKL. V lost 0 bases, J lost 0 bases, and 9 bases lay in between. The chain's CDR3 is CASSQDDGSSYNEQFF. The CDR3 DNA is TGCGCCAGCAGCCAAGATGACGGGAGCTCCTACAATGAGCAGTTCTTC.

This clonotype was picked up many times. This sequence joins TRBV7-8 and TRBJ2-7; 10 bases fit TRBD1. J gave up 2 bases and V 5 bases, and 6 bases lay outside the gene matches. The CDR3 runs to 15 residues. Looked up from germline, CDR1 is SGHVS and CDR2 is FQNEAQ. CDR3 nucleotide sequence: TGTGCCAGCAGCCCTTATGGGACAGGGGCCTACGAGCAGTACTTC. As protein: CASSPYGTGAYEQYF. The whole variable domain, filled in from reference TRBV7-8 and TRBJ2-7, reads GAGVSQSPRYKVAKRGQDVALRCDPISGHVSLFWYQQALGQGPEFLTYFQNEAQLDKSGLPSDRFFAERPEGSVSTLKIQRTQQEDSAVYLCASSPYGTGAYEQYFGPGTRLTVT.

On this clonotype: A clone one base away is much larger, so this may be a read error. This chain uses TRBV6-1 with TRBJ2-5; 13 bases map to TRBD2. Looked up from germline, CDR1 is MNHNS and CDR2 is SASEGT. The CDR3 covers 15 residues. Unmatched junction bases numbered 1, after V lost 4 bases and J lost 2 bases. The CDR3 is CASSGTSGRQETQYF. The CDR3 coding sequence is TGTGCCAGCAGTGGGACTAGCGGGAGACAAGAGACCCAGTACTTC.

This clonotype has a count of ten or more. The V and J genes are TRBV27 and TRBJ1-3, with 10 bases fitting TRBD1. Germline CDR1 is MNHEY and CDR2 is SMNVEV (reference sequence). J lost 2 bases, V lost 5 bases, and 3 bases had no gene match. The CDR3 is made up of 15 amino acids. The CDR3 spells CASSRQGAAGNTIYF. The CDR3 coding sequence is TGTGCCAGCAGTCGACAGGGGGCGGCTGGAAACACCATATATTTT.

In its sample, this clonotype was seen many times. The chain has TRBV7-8 and TRBJ2-1, with 11 bases that match TRBD2. This CDR3 is built from 16 residues. Germline assignment: CDR1 SGHVS and CDR2 FQNEAQ. Trimming removed 3 bases from V and 2 bases from J; junction bases left unmatched: 3. The CDR3 here is CASSLGSGRAYNEQFF. CDR3 DNA sequence: TGTGCCAGCAGCTTGGGTAGCGGGAGGGCCTACAATGAGCAGTTCTTC.

This clonotype came up many times. The chain links TRBV24-1 to TRBJ2-5; a possible D gene is TRBD2 (5 bases). Between the trimmed V and J ends, which lost 3 bases and 3 bases, there was a span of 7 bases. The CDR3 loop spans 13 amino acids. The germline gives CDR1 KGHDR, CDR2 SFDVKD. CDR3 nucleotides: TGTGCCACCAGTGATCCCGGGGAAGAGACCCAGTACTTC. It is translated as CATSDPGEETQYF.

The rearrangement uses TRBV7-3 and TRBJ2-2; D remains ambiguous. V lost 5 bases, J lost 6 bases, and 10 bases lay in between. CDR1 and CDR2 (germline): SGHTA, FQGTGA. The CDR3 is made up of 13 amino acids. The CDR3 spells CASSPSISGELFF. DNA of the CDR3: TGTGCCAGCAGCCCATCTATATCCGGGGAGCTGTTTTTT.

This rearrangement joins TRBV5-1 to TRBJ2-6, with TRBD1 as a possible D gene (5 bases). CDR1 is SGHRS and CDR2 is YFSETQ in the germline V gene. The CDR3 loop spans 18 amino acids. V shed 4 bases and J shed 0 bases, with 17 bases lying between them. The CDR3 DNA sequence: TGCGCCAGCAGCCTGTTTGGGCAGGGCGTCTCTGGGGCCAACGTCCTGACTTTC. Protein sequence: CASSLFGQGVSGANVLTF.

The chain recombines TRBV18 with TRBJ1-2; TRBD1 matches at 10 bases. The germline V gene has CDR1 KGHSH and CDR2 LQKENI. V shed 3 bases, J shed 4 bases, and the junction held 8 bases outside the gene matches. The CDR3 is 16 amino acids. The CDR3 region has the DNA TGTGCCAGCTCACCCCCTGGACAGGGGGTCGTCTATGGCTACACCTTC. Translating gives CASSPPGQGVVYGYTF.

This rearrangement joins TRBV12-3 or TRBV12-4 to TRBJ2-1; 12 positions match TRBD2. V lost 5 bases to trimming and J lost 0 bases; unmatched junction nucleotides: 11. This CDR3 has 19 residues. The CDR3 here is CASSKSLAGGRSSYNEQFF. The CDR3 DNA reads as TGTGCCAGCAGTAAGTCTCTAGCGGGAGGGCGGAGCTCCTACAATGAGCAGTTCTTC.

This clonotype has ten or more counts. The CDR3 sequence is CASSLGSDGSLGEAFF. The CDR3, as DNA: TGTGCCAGCAGCTTAGGGTCCGACGGGTCCCTTGGTGAAGCTTTCTTT. The chain joins TRBV7-3 to TRBJ1-1; D is undetermined. With 2 bases removed from V and 7 bases from J, the gap between germline ends came to 20 bases. Germline V lookup: CDR1 SGHTA, CDR2 FQGTGA. The CDR3 sequence is 16 residues long. The whole variable domain, filled in from reference TRBV7-3 and TRBJ1-1, reads GAGVSQTPSNKVTEKGKYVELRCDPISGHTALYWYRQSLGQGPEFLIYFQGTGAADDSGLPNDRFFAVRPEGSVSTLKIQRTERGDSAVYLCASSLGSDGSLGEAFFGQGTRLTVV.

The V and J genes are TRBV10-2 and TRBJ1-3, with D possibly TRBD1 on 5 matching bases. V was cut by 2 bases and J by 0 bases, with 11 bases left in between. CDR1 is WSHSY and CDR2 is SAAADI in the germline V gene. The CDR3 spans 16 residues. CDR3 region: CASSEPGRNSGNTIYF. CDR3 in DNA: TGCGCCAGCAGTGAGCCAGGGCGAAACTCTGGAAACACCATATATTTT.

This clonotype was counted ten times or more. The chain recombines TRBV20-1 with TRBJ2-7; 7 bases align to TRBD1. With 6 bases clipped from V and 5 bases from J, the junction kept 7 bases outside the gene matches. Germline V gene sequence: CDR1 DFQATT, CDR2 SNEGSKA (reference sequence). This CDR3 spans 12 amino acids. CDR3 DNA sequence: TGCAGTGCGTCACAGGGGATTCACGAGCAGTACTTC. Protein: CSASQGIHEQYF.

This clonotype has a count of ten or more. The genes are TRBV30 and TRBJ2-5; D is possibly TRBD2 (7 bases). From germline, CDR1 is GTSNPN and CDR2 SVGIG (reference sequence). The CDR3 is made up of 16 amino acids. Trimming took off 2 bases at V and 0 bases at J, with 16 bases between the two ends. DNA of the CDR3: TGTGCCTGGAGTAGAAGCGGGACATTGTACCAAGAGACCCAGTACTTC. Translated: CAWSRSGTLYQETQYF.

This clonotype showed up many times. The chain carries TRBV3-1 and TRBJ1-2; D is ambiguous. The CDR3 consists of 15 residues. Germline CDR1 reads LGHDT; CDR2 reads YNNKEL (reference sequence). V lost 2 bases, J lost 4 bases, and 14 bases lay in between. CDR3 bases: TGTGCCAGCAGCCAATCACCAGGACGGCTCTATGGCTACACCTTC. Amino acids: CASSQSPGRLYGYTF.

This clonotype was seen only a few times. The chain links TRBV28 to TRBJ2-6, with D perhaps TRBD2 (6 bases). Germline V lookup: CDR1 MDHEN, CDR2 SYDVKM. This CDR3 has 18 residues. V gave up 6 bases and J gave up 0 bases, with 18 bases separating them. CDR3 loop: CASRQRSGVGSGANVLTF. Here the CDR3 DNA reads TGTGCCAGCAGACAACGCTCGGGGGTCGGCTCTGGGGCCAACGTCCTGACTTTC. Full variable domain (rest looked up from reference TRBV28 and TRBJ2-6): DVKVTQSSRYLVKRTGEKVFLECVQDMDHENMFWYRQDPGLGLRLIYFSYDVKMKEKGDIPEGYSVSREKKERFSLILESASTNQTSMYLCASRQRSGVGSGANVLTFGAGSRLTVL.

This chain connects TRBV20-1 to TRBJ2-1, with D tentatively TRBD2 (8 bases). Germline values: CDR1 DFQATT, CDR2 SNEGSKA (reference sequence). The CDR3 has 13 residues. V lost 0 bases to trimming and J lost 12 bases, with 15 bases between them. The CDR3 nucleotides are TGCAGTGCTAGAGAGGGTAGCGGGACAGTGCAGTTCTTC. The encoded protein is CSAREGSGTVQFF.

This clonotype was seen ten or more times. The chain carries TRBV13 and TRBJ1-1; TRBD1 agrees at 10 bases. Germline CDR1 PRHDT, CDR2 FYEKMQ (reference sequence). The V and J ends lost 3 bases and 5 bases, in that order; junction bases with no gene match: 3. This CDR3 spans 14 amino acids. The CDR3 region is CASSFRDRGTEAFF. In DNA form, the CDR3 reads TGTGCCAGCAGCTTTAGGGACAGGGGAACTGAAGCTTTCTTT.

In its sample, this clonotype was seen many times. The chain links TRBV28 to TRBJ2-3; D possibly matches TRBD1 or TRBD2 (6 bases each). CDR3 length: 17 residues. Trimming removed 2 bases at V and 1 base at J, with 16 bases between. The germline V gene encodes CDR1 MDHEN and CDR2 SYDVKM. CDR3 region: CASSLIVSGEGTDTQYF. CDR3 DNA sequence: TGTGCCAGCAGTTTAATAGTATCAGGGGAGGGCACAGATACGCAGTATTTT. The variable domain in full, with the rest retrieved from reference TRBV28 and TRBJ2-3, is DVKVTQSSRYLVKRTGEKVFLECVQDMDHENMFWYRQDPGLGLRLIYFSYDVKMKEKGDIPEGYSVSREKKERFSLILESASTNQTSMYLCASSLIVSGEGTDTQYFGPGTRLTVL.

V is TRBV12-3 or TRBV12-4 and J is TRBJ2-1; D is ambiguous. V was trimmed by 6 bases and J by 9 bases, leaving 21 bases between them. This CDR3 has 15 amino acids. CDR3 in DNA: TGTGCCAGCAGCGTTGGATTACCTGGAGTAGCTGAGCAGTTCTTC. Its translation: CASSVGLPGVAEQFF.

The V call is TRBV6-6, the J call TRBJ2-7, with 10 positions matching TRBD2. This CDR3 has 14 residues. CDR1 and CDR2 (germline): MNHNY, SVGAGI (reference sequence). V lost 2 bases and J lost 5; bases outside the gene matches: 3. The CDR3 nucleotides are TGTGCCAGCAGTTACCTAGCGGGAGCCCACGAGCAGTACTTC. Protein: CASSYLAGAHEQYF.

This clonotype was recorded at least ten times. The chain has TRBV2 and TRBJ2-7; possible D gene TRBD1, 5 bases. Germline V gives CDR1 SNHLY, CDR2 FYNNEI. The V end was cut by 7 bases, the J end by 5 bases, with 9 bases between. This CDR3 contains 11 residues. CDR3 sequence: CASTRAHEQYF. DNA for the CDR3: TGTGCCAGCACCAGGGCCCACGAGCAGTACTTC.